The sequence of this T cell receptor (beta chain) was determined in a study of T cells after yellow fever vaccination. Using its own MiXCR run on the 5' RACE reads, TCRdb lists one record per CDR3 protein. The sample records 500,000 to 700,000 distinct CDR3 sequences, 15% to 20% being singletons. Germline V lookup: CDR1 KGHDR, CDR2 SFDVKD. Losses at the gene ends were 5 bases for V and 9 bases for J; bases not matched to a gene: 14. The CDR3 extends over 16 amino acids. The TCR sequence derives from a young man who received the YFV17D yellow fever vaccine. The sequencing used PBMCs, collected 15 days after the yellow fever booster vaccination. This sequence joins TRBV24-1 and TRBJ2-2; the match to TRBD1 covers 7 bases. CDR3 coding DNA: TGTGCCACCAGTGGGCAAACCGGGACAGAGCACCGGGAGCTGTTTTTT. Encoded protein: CATSGQTGTEHRELFF.